The 29 T cell receptor beta chains reported below all come from one sample, sequenced in a study of blood T cell repertoires in COVID-19. The protocol was immunoSEQ multiplex PCR, while the TCRdb copy is restricted to in-frame clones and leaves out a portion. The table shows under 200,000 clones, with 70% to 80% occurring only once. The specimen was peripheral blood. These receptors originate from a man between 60 and 75 years old with acute or convalescent COVID-19.

This clone was seen more than once but under ten times. The rearrangement links TRBV6-2 or TRBV6-3 to TRBJ2-7; D possibly corresponds to TRBD1 (6 bases). Per germline, CDR1 MNHEY and CDR2 SVGEGT. Trimming removed 4 bases at V and 3 bases at J, with 13 bases between. The CDR3 is 14 residues long. The chain's CDR3 is CASSFPDSLYEQYF. In nucleotides, the CDR3 is TGTGCCAGCAGTTTCCCGGACAGTCTCTACGAGCAGTACTTC.

The rearrangement uses TRBV5-1 and TRBJ1-5; D may be TRBD1 (6 bases). Per the germline V gene, CDR1 is SGHRS and CDR2 is YFSETQ. There are 15 residues in the CDR3. V was pared by 4 bases and J by 3 bases, with 14 bases between. Written as DNA, the CDR3 is TGCGCCAGCAGCCCAGGACAGTCCGTCAATCAGCCCCAGCATTTT. Translating gives CASSPGQSVNQPQHF.

This clone showed up just a few times. This chain uses TRBV5-8 with TRBJ1-2; 9 bases agree with TRBD1. After removal of 0 bases from V and 4 bases from J, the junction contained 7 bases not matched to a gene. Per germline, CDR1 SGHTS and CDR2 YDEGEE. This CDR3 spans 16 amino acids. This CDR3 is CASSLEYGTGRYGYTF. The DNA of the CDR3 is TGTGCCAGCAGCTTGGAGTATGGGACAGGGCGCTATGGCTACACCTTC. Full variable domain (outside the CDR3, taken from reference TRBV5-8 and TRBJ1-2): EAGVTQSPTHLIKTRGQQATLRCSPISGHTSVYWYQQALGLGLQFLLWYDEGEERNRGNFPPRFSGRQFPNYSSELNVNALELEDSALYLCASSLEYGTGRYGYTFGSGTRLTVV.

This rearrangement joins TRBV11-3 to TRBJ2-2; D may be TRBD2 (6 bases). CDR1 and CDR2 (germline): SGHNT, YENEEA. CDR3 length equals 14 residues. With 6 bases removed from V and 5 bases from J, the gap between germline ends came to 13 bases. The CDR3 reads CASRAPGGTGELFF. The CDR3 DNA sequence: TGTGCCAGCAGAGCTCCTGGAGGGACCGGGGAGCTGTTTTTT.

The chain links TRBV15 to TRBJ2-3, with TRBD2 matching over 9 bases. The CDR3 is 15 residues long. The trim removed 1 base at V and 2 bases at J, leaving 1 base unmatched. CDR1 is LNHNV and CDR2 is YYDKDF in the germline V gene (reference sequence). The chain's CDR3 is CATSRGLADTDTQYF. CDR3 nucleotides: TGTGCCACCAGCAGAGGACTAGCGGACACAGATACGCAGTATTTT.

The J gene is TRBJ2-7, the V gene TRBV6-2 or TRBV6-3; 13 positions agree with TRBD2. V dropped 5 bases and J dropped 5; count of bases not matched to a gene: 6. Per the germline V gene, CDR1 is MNHEY and CDR2 is SVGEGT. There are 15 residues in the CDR3. The CDR3 DNA reads as TGTGCCAGCAGTGGACTAGCGGGGGTGATAAACGAGCAGTACTTC. Translation: CASSGLAGVINEQYF.

The chain combines TRBV6-2 or TRBV6-3 with TRBJ1-5; no definite D call. The germline V gene encodes CDR1 MNHEY and CDR2 SVGEGT. This CDR3 is built from 13 residues. With 6 bases removed from V and 3 bases from J, the gap between germline ends came to 9 bases. Here the CDR3 reads CASSGLPNQPQHF. DNA of the CDR3: TGTGCCAGCAGCGGACTTCCCAATCAGCCCCAGCATTTT.

The rearrangement uses TRBV5-5 and TRBJ1-1; the D is unclear. CDR1 is SGHKS and CDR2 is YYEKEE in the germline V gene (reference sequence). The CDR3 covers 12 residues. Trimming removed 5 bases at V and 1 base at J, with 6 bases between. The CDR3 here is CASRLENTEAFF. The DNA of the CDR3 is TGTGCCAGCAGACTAGAGAACACTGAAGCTTTCTTT.

The gene calls are TRBV29-1 and TRBJ1-1, with a possible D match to TRBD1 (6 bases). This CDR3 spans 12 amino acids. The germline CDR1 and CDR2 sequences are SQVTM and ANQGSEA. Trimming left V 5 bases short and J 1 base short, with 8 bases between. In DNA, the CDR3 is TGCAGCGTTCAACAGGGGAACACTGAAGCTTTCTTT. Translating it yields CSVQQGNTEAFF.

V gene TRBV30 combines with J gene TRBJ1-1, with TRBD1 matching over 8 bases. Trimming at V came to 5 bases and at J to 7 bases, leaving 0 bases not matched to a gene. CDR1 and CDR2 from the germline V gene are GTSNPN and SVGIG (reference sequence). The CDR3 has 10 residues. The CDR3 DNA reads TGTGCCTGGGACAGGGGTGAAGCTTTCTTT. This translates into CAWDRGEAFF.

The chain recombines TRBV5-1 with TRBJ1-1; D remains unclear. The CDR3 totals 16 residues. The V end lost 0 bases, the J end lost 0 bases, and 12 bases lay between the germline ends. The V gene's germline CDR1 is SGHRS and CDR2 YFSETQ. CDR3 DNA sequence: TGCGCCAGCAGCTTGGCCGTAGGAGCATTGAACACTGAAGCTTTCTTT. As protein: CASSLAVGALNTEAFF.

This clone is a singleton in its sample. This rearrangement joins TRBV7-8 to TRBJ1-2; D is ambiguous. The CDR3 spans 14 residues. V dropped 1 base and J dropped 4 bases, with 10 bases sitting between them. Germline V CDR1 and CDR2: SGHVS, FQNEAQ. In DNA, the CDR3 is TGTGCCAGCAGCTTAGTAGGACTGACCTATGGCTACACCTTC. Residues: CASSLVGLTYGYTF. The complete variable domain, with remaining parts taken from reference TRBV7-8 and TRBJ1-2, reads GAGVSQSPRYKVAKRGQDVALRCDPISGHVSLFWYQQALGQGPEFLTYFQNEAQLDKSGLPSDRFFAERPEGSVSTLKIQRTQQEDSAVYLCASSLVGLTYGYTFGSGTRLTVV.

J is TRBJ1-5 and V is TRBV10-3; 9 nucleotides match TRBD1. CDR1 ENHRY and CDR2 SYGVKD come from the germline V gene. V shed 4 bases, J shed 0 bases, and the junction held 7 bases outside the gene matches. CDR3 length: 17 residues. CDR3 in amino acids: CAISGGQGQYSNQPQHF. CDR3 DNA: TGTGCCATCAGTGGGGGACAGGGCCAATATAGCAATCAGCCCCAGCATTTT.

V and J are TRBV7-2 and TRBJ1-2, with TRBD1 as a possible D gene (6 bases). The CDR3 is 15 amino acids. Trimming removed 1 base from V and 4 bases from J, with 13 bases in between. Germline V gene lookup returns CDR1 SGHTA and CDR2 FQGNSA. The CDR3 nucleotides are TGTGCCAGCAGCTTAGGGACAGAGTACGCCTATGGCTACACCTTC. This sequence encodes CASSLGTEYAYGYTF.

The chain employs TRBV21-1 and TRBJ2-2; the table's D call, TRBD2, has no DNA check behind it. TRBV21-1 is recorded as a pseudogene. The CDR3 runs 16 residues. The CDR3 DNA is TGTGCCAGCAGCAAAACTAGGCATCCGAACACCGGGGAGCTGTTTTTT. This translates into CASSKTRHPNTGELFF.

The V and J genes are TRBV19 and TRBJ1-2; tentative D call: TRBD1 (5 bases). The CDR3 contains 15 residues. CDR1 LNHDA and CDR2 SQIVND come from the germline V gene (reference sequence). Between the trimmed V and J ends, which lost 9 bases and 1 base, there was a span of 18 bases. CDR3 in amino acids: CASNSDSFGNYGYTF. The CDR3, as DNA: TGTGCCAGCAACTCCGACAGCTTCGGTAACTATGGCTACACCTTC.

V usage is TRBV6-2 or TRBV6-3 and J usage is TRBJ2-3, with 7 nucleotides matching TRBD1. CDR1 MNHEY and CDR2 SVGEGT come from the germline V gene. The V and J ends lost 5 bases and 2 bases, in that order; junction bases with no gene match: 4. This CDR3 has 14 amino acids. The DNA for the CDR3 is TGTGCCAGCAGTGACAGGGTACCCACAGATACGCAGTATTTT. Encoded protein: CASSDRVPTDTQYF.

The CDR3 DNA reads as TGTGCCAGCAGCGTGTGGGGAGAAAATTCACCCCTCCACTTT. It translates to CASSVWGENSPLHF. The chain carries TRBV9 and TRBJ1-6; D is unclear. The CDR3 is 14 amino acids. Germline V gives CDR1 SGDLS, CDR2 YYNGEE. Trimming cost V 2 bases and J 7 bases, with 10 bases left between them.

The J gene is TRBJ1-2, the V gene TRBV7-3; 9 positions match TRBD1. The CDR3 contains 14 residues. Unmatched junction bases numbered 3, after V lost 6 bases and J lost 1 base. Germline V gene sequence: CDR1 SGHTA, CDR2 FQGTGA. CDR3: CASRRTGDNYGYTF. For the CDR3, the DNA is TGTGCCAGCAGGAGGACAGGGGATAACTATGGCTACACCTTC. The full variable domain, in which reference TRBV7-3 and TRBJ1-2 provide the parts outside the CDR3, is GAGVSQTPSNKVTEKGKYVELRCDPISGHTALYWYRQSLGQGPEFLIYFQGTGAADDSGLPNDRFFAVRPEGSVSTLKIQRTERGDSAVYLCASRRTGDNYGYTFGSGTRLTVV.

The CDR3 reads CASRHPGGGTHSYEQYF. The CDR3 DNA reads as TGTGCCAGCCGCCACCCTGGGGGGGGGACCCACTCCTACGAGCAGTACTTC. This chain connects TRBV11-2 to TRBJ2-7; 7 bases align to TRBD2. The germline CDR1 and CDR2 sequences are SGHAT and FQNNGV. With 8 bases clipped from V and 0 bases from J, the junction kept 16 bases outside the gene matches. The CDR3 covers 17 residues.

J is TRBJ1-1 and V is TRBV11-1; a weak D match, TRBD1 (5 bases). V lost 3 bases to trimming and J lost 4 bases, with 15 bases between them. Germline CDR1 is SGHAT and CDR2 is FQDESV (reference sequence). The CDR3 extends over 15 amino acids. The CDR3 region is CASSLVVGEVTEAFF. The CDR3, as DNA: TGTGCCAGCAGCTTGGTTGTGGGGGAGGTCACTGAAGCTTTCTTT. Together with reference TRBV11-1 and TRBJ1-1, the CDR3 gives the full variable domain: EAEVAQSPRYKITEKSQAVAFWCDPISGHATLYWYRQILGQGPELLVQFQDESVVDDSQLPKDRFSAERLKGVDSTLKIQPAELGDSAMYLCASSLVVGEVTEAFFGQGTRLTVV.

CDR3 sequence reads: CASSPPGADEQYF. CDR3 in DNA: TGTGCCAGCTCACCACCGGGGGCTGACGAGCAGTACTTC. V usage is TRBV18 and J usage is TRBJ2-7; TRBD1 is a possible D gene (6 bases). CDR1 and CDR2 from the germline V gene are KGHSH and LQKENI. The CDR3 has 13 amino acids. V was trimmed by 0 bases and J by 5 bases, leaving 8 bases between them.

Only a few counts were recorded for this clone. The rearrangement uses TRBV6-5 and TRBJ2-3, with D possibly being TRBD2 (5 bases). This CDR3 spans 13 amino acids. Germline assignment: CDR1 MNHEY and CDR2 SVGAGI. V was clipped by 2 bases and J by 4 bases, with 7 bases between them. The CDR3 coding sequence is TGTGCCAGCAGTTACGAGGGTTCAGATACGCAGTATTTT. Translated, it gives CASSYEGSDTQYF.

The chain uses TRBV6-6 and TRBJ1-1, with TRBD1 identical over 7 bases. V gave up 8 bases and J gave up 8 bases; unmatched junction bases: 5. The CDR3 length is 11 residues. CDR1 is MNHNY, CDR2 SVGAGI, per germline (reference sequence). The CDR3 is CASRGTAEAFF. DNA for the CDR3: TGTGCCAGCCGGGGGACAGCAGAAGCTTTCTTT.

The rearrangement uses TRBV6-5 and TRBJ2-1; 8 bases map to TRBD1. Germline V lookup: CDR1 MNHEY, CDR2 SVGAGI. The CDR3 length is 12 residues. V lost 7 bases and J lost 9; bases outside the gene matches: 5. CDR3 in amino acids: CASTGGSGEQFF. CDR3 sequence (DNA): TGTGCCAGCACAGGGGGCTCGGGTGAGCAGTTCTTC.

The rearrangement uses TRBV19 and TRBJ1-5; D is unclear. Germline CDR1 LNHDA, CDR2 SQIVND (reference sequence). This CDR3 has 17 amino acids. Trimming removed 3 bases at V and 3 bases at J, with 18 bases between. DNA for the CDR3: TGTGCCAGTAGTATCCGGCCAGCGACGGGTTACAATCAGCCCCAGCATTTT. It specifies CASSIRPATGYNQPQHF.

This clone was observed once. Other DNA variants within this sample encode the same CDR3. V usage is TRBV4-1 and J usage is TRBJ2-1; D is undetermined. The V gene lost 1 base and the J gene lost 3 bases, with 4 bases spanning the gap. There are 13 residues in the CDR3. Per germline, CDR1 MGHRA and CDR2 YSYEKL. As DNA, the CDR3 is TGCGCCAGCAGCCAAGGACTCTACAATGAGCAGTTCTTC. It specifies CASSQGLYNEQFF.

The chain recombines TRBV6-5 with TRBJ2-2; weak D call: TRBD2 (5 bases). V lost 10 bases and J 6 bases, leaving 12 bases between the germline ends. The V gene's germline CDR1 is MNHEY and CDR2 SVGAGI. There are 12 residues in the CDR3. CDR3 sequence (DNA): TGTGCCACCTCAGGAGGTCCCGGGGAGCTGTTTTTT. Its protein is CATSGGPGELFF.

The chain carries TRBV6-2 or TRBV6-3 and TRBJ2-3; D uncertain. Looked up from germline, CDR1 is MNHEY and CDR2 is SVGEGT. V was cut by 2 bases and J by 3 bases, with 6 bases left in between. CDR3 length: 13 residues. The CDR3 protein is CASSYQRTDTQYF. The CDR3 DNA follows: TGTGCCAGCAGTTACCAGAGGACAGATACGCAGTATTTT.